Presented here are 32 T cell receptor beta chains from one specimen sequenced in a study of CXCR3-negative and CXCR3-positive naive CD8 T cells. Study-wide results and limits: CXCR3-expressing naive cells carried TRB CDR3s more hydrophobic than those of CXCR3-negative naive cells.

Each TRB cDNA library was prepared by 5' RACE (with UMI labels). TCRdb re-analyzed the 5' RACE reads; it lists each CDR3 protein once, without DNA. Recorded for this sample: under 110,000 distinct CDR3 sequences. What these receptors recognize is not known. The sequenced sample consisted of naive CXCR3+ CD8+ T cells from blood. Subset described: CD45RO-CCR7+CD27+CD95- naive CD8+ T cells expressing CXCR3 (TNR3+). The receptors come from a human donor in good health. Some clones in this sample may be carry-over from other donors' samples.

The chain uses TRBV20-1 and TRBJ2-2. There are 13 residues in the CDR3. The germline V gene encodes CDR1 DFQATT and CDR2 SNEGSKA (reference sequence). This CDR3 is CSARDMGSGELFF.

The rearrangement links TRBV29-1 to TRBJ1-1; TCRdb calls TRBD1, which cannot be checked without DNA. Germline V gene data show CDR1 as SQVTM and CDR2 as ANQGSEA. The CDR3 is made up of 13 amino acids. CDR3 sequence reads: CSVEQGSALRTFF.

The V and J genes are TRBV29-1 and TRBJ2-2; TCRdb's assignment of TRBD1 cannot be checked, as there is no DNA. This CDR3 is 13 amino acids long. Germline-derived CDR1 and CDR2 are SQVTM and ANQGSEA. CDR3: CSVQQGATGELFF.

The rearrangement links TRBV12-3 or TRBV12-4 to TRBJ2-1; checking the TCRdb D call of TRBD2 is not possible without DNA. This CDR3 spans 14 amino acids. The CDR3 here is CASSLASGVNEQFF.

The V call is TRBV6-2 or TRBV6-3, the J call TRBJ2-3; TCRdb selects TRBD2, and the lack of DNA leaves this call unchecked. This CDR3 comprises 14 residues. Germline lookup yields CDR1 MNHEY and CDR2 SVGEGT. CDR3 loop: CASNPGTSLDTQYF.

The chain couples TRBV7-6 to TRBJ2-1; the TCRdb call, TRBD1, lacks DNA for checking. Germline loops: CDR1 SGHVS, CDR2 FNYEAQ. This CDR3 comprises 14 residues. CDR3 sequence reads: CASSRLGQLNEQFF.

V usage is TRBV29-1 and J usage is TRBJ1-2; as DNA is missing, the TRBD1 call by TCRdb cannot be tested. Germline lookup yields CDR1 SQVTM and CDR2 ANQGSEA. The length of the CDR3 is 12 residues. CDR3: CSGGSGGSGYTF. Based on the CDR3 plus reference TRBV29-1 and TRBJ1-2, the full variable domain is SAVISQKPSRDICQRGTSLTIQCQVDSQVTMMFWYRQQPGQSLTLIATANQGSEATYESGFVIDKFPISRPNLTFSTLTVSNMSPEDSSIYLCSGGSGGSGYTFGSGTRLTVV.

This sequence joins TRBV20-1 and TRBJ2-7; TCRdb indicates TRBD2, and absent DNA this call remains unverified. CDR3 size: 14 residues. From germline, CDR1 is DFQATT and CDR2 SNEGSKA (reference sequence). The CDR3: CSASLTSGSYEQYF.

The genes are TRBV5-6 and TRBJ2-2; checking the TCRdb D call of TRBD1 is not possible without DNA. The CDR3 has 16 amino acids. Germline V gene data show CDR1 as SGHDT and CDR2 as YYEEEE. The CDR3 loop is CASSWASGLPTGELFF.

The genes are TRBV20-1 and TRBJ2-7; as DNA is missing, the TRBD2 call by TCRdb cannot be tested. Looked up from germline, CDR1 is DFQATT and CDR2 is SNEGSKA (reference sequence). The CDR3 has 14 residues. CDR3 residues: CSARDVLAGDEQYF.

This chain connects TRBV9 to TRBJ1-1. The CDR3 has 14 residues. Germline V gene lookup returns CDR1 SGDLS and CDR2 YYNGEE. CDR3 protein: CASSPRALNTEAFF.

The rearrangement links TRBV29-1 to TRBJ1-1; lacking DNA, the TRBD1 call made by TCRdb goes unchecked. CDR1 SQVTM and CDR2 ANQGSEA come from the germline V gene. CDR3 length equals 14 residues. The CDR3 spells CSVAGDRENTEAFF.

V gene TRBV9 combines with J gene TRBJ2-7; TCRdb outputs TRBD1, but without DNA this stays unchecked. The CDR3 consists of 13 residues. The germline gives CDR1 SGDLS, CDR2 YYNGEE. The CDR3: CASSGGDPYEQYF.

The V call is TRBV7-9, the J call TRBJ2-3; TCRdb designates TRBD1, a call that cannot be tested without DNA. The germline gives CDR1 SEHNR, CDR2 FQNEAQ (reference sequence). This CDR3 is 15 amino acids long. CDR3 protein: CASQRAGISTDTQYF.

V usage is TRBV7-9 and J usage is TRBJ1-2; the TRBD1 assignment by TCRdb is unverifiable without DNA. The CDR3 contains 14 residues. Germline V CDR1 and CDR2: SEHNR, FQNEAQ (reference sequence). CDR3: CASSLTTGLYGYTF.

This rearrangement joins TRBV6-5 to TRBJ2-3; TCRdb gives TRBD1 as the D gene, but with no DNA this cannot be confirmed. Germline lookup yields CDR1 MNHEY and CDR2 SVGAGI. The CDR3 length is 14 residues. The CDR3 loop is CASKTGTSTDTQYF.

The gene calls are TRBV28 and TRBJ2-7; TCRdb designates TRBD2, a call that cannot be tested without DNA. CDR1 is MDHEN, CDR2 SYDVKM, per germline. This CDR3 is built from 12 residues. The CDR3 spells CASSWEGYEQYF.

The V and J genes are TRBV27 and TRBJ1-1; as DNA is missing, the TRBD1 call by TCRdb cannot be tested. Per the germline V gene, CDR1 is MNHEY and CDR2 is SMNVEV (reference sequence). This CDR3 region has 14 residues. The CDR3 spells CASSIQGLNTEAFF.

The chain employs TRBV12-3 or TRBV12-4 and TRBJ2-5. The CDR3 length is 15 residues. The CDR3 sequence is CASSPTRIPQETQYF.

V is TRBV28 and J is TRBJ2-1. Germline V gene data show CDR1 as MDHEN and CDR2 as SYDVKM. This CDR3 spans 15 amino acids. CDR3: CASTKSQEPYNEQFF.

J is TRBJ2-5 and V is TRBV11-2. CDR1 is SGHAT and CDR2 is FQNNGV in the germline V gene. The CDR3 is 15 residues long. The CDR3 spells CASSLVSSFGETQYF. Full variable domain (remainder filled in from reference TRBV11-2 and TRBJ2-5): EAGVAQSPRYKIIEKRQSVAFWCNPISGHATLYWYQQILGQGPKLLIQFQNNGVVDDSQLPKDRFSAERLKGVDSTLKIQPAKLEDSAVYLCASSLVSSFGETQYFGPGTRLLVL.

The gene calls are TRBV29-1 and TRBJ1-1; the D call of TRBD1 rests on TCRdb alone, since no DNA is present to check it. Germline V CDR1 and CDR2: SQVTM, ANQGSEA. The CDR3 extends over 13 amino acids. CDR3: CSAGGSMNTEAFF.

V usage is TRBV11-3 and J usage is TRBJ2-7. Germline V gene data show CDR1 as SGHNT and CDR2 as YENEEA. The CDR3 length is 12 residues. The CDR3 region is CASSFGSNEQYF.

This chain connects TRBV12-3 or TRBV12-4 to TRBJ2-6; the D gene TCRdb calls, TRBD1, cannot be checked with no DNA. The CDR3 totals 17 residues. The CDR3: CASSWDRGPSGANVLTF.

This chain joins TRBV7-9 and TRBJ2-1; TCRdb names TRBD1, which stays unverified in the absence of DNA. The CDR3 contains 15 residues. Germline V gene sequence: CDR1 SEHNR, CDR2 FQNEAQ (reference sequence). CDR3 loop: CASSLVGPGWDEQFF.

The chain recombines TRBV18 with TRBJ2-7; without DNA, the TCRdb call of TRBD1 cannot be checked. The CDR3 runs 15 residues. Germline CDR1 is KGHSH and CDR2 is LQKENI. The CDR3 sequence is CASSPPGASSYEQYF. The full variable domain, in which reference TRBV18 and TRBJ2-7 provide the parts outside the CDR3, is NAGVMQNPRHLVRRRGQEARLRCSPMKGHSHVYWYRQLPEEGLKFMVYLQKENIIDESGMPKERFSAEFPKEGPSILRIQQVVRGDSAAYFCASSPPGASSYEQYFGPGTRLTVT.

The chain recombines TRBV12-3 or TRBV12-4 with TRBJ1-1; the TRBD1 assignment by TCRdb is unverifiable without DNA. The CDR3 is 15 amino acids. The chain's CDR3 is CASSLSGHPNTEAFF.

The chain couples TRBV29-1 to TRBJ1-2. Germline loops: CDR1 SQVTM, CDR2 ANQGSEA. The CDR3 totals 14 residues. The chain's CDR3 is CSVPRVGRDYGYTF.

This chain uses TRBV15 with TRBJ2-5; there is no DNA to check the TCRdb D call of TRBD1. The CDR3 spans 15 residues. The V gene's germline CDR1 is LNHNV and CDR2 YYDKDF (reference sequence). CDR3 loop: CATSRARVSQETQYF.

The chain links TRBV7-3 to TRBJ2-1; TCRdb selects TRBD2, and the lack of DNA leaves this call unchecked. The CDR3 is 15 residues long. Germline assignment: CDR1 SGHTA and CDR2 FQGTGA. CDR3 sequence reads: CASRDSGRALGEQFF.

CDR3 residues: CASSLEDFTEAFF. The V and J genes are TRBV5-1 and TRBJ1-1. The V gene's germline CDR1 is SGHRS and CDR2 YFSETQ. The CDR3 loop spans 13 amino acids.

The V call is TRBV7-2, the J call TRBJ1-2. Germline V CDR1 and CDR2: SGHTA, FQGNSA. This CDR3 is built from 14 residues. CDR3 sequence: CASSLPASHYGYTF.